A single sample is the source of the 12 T cell receptor beta chains below, sequenced in a study of shared clonotypes between healthy human individuals. Using immunoSEQ multiplex PCR, the repertoire was profiled, and TCRdb retains in-frame clones only, with some absent. The table shows a few million clones, with approximately 95% occurring only once. Specimen: naive CD4+ T cells from PBMCs. Stated subset: CD45RA+ positively selected. The receptors come from a man between 18 and 29 years old in good health. Some clones in this sample may be carry-over from other donors' samples.

V usage is TRBV25-1 and J usage is TRBJ2-5, with no clear D. The J call may be mistaken, given a closer DNA end match to TRBJ2-7. This CDR3 is 14 amino acids long. The germline V gene encodes CDR1 MGHDK and CDR2 SYGVNS. The CDR3 nucleotides are TGTGCCAGCAGTGAATTAGGGTCGGACTACGAGCAGTACTTC. Protein: CASSELGSDYEQYF.

Here the CDR3 reads CASSGQGRAEAFF. CDR3 DNA sequence: TGTGCCAGCAGTGGACAGGGGCGAGCTGAAGCTTTCTTT. This chain uses TRBV6-6 with TRBJ1-1; 9 bases match TRBD1. Germline values: CDR1 MNHNY, CDR2 SVGAGI (reference sequence). The CDR3 is made up of 13 amino acids. V gave up 5 bases and J gave up 6 bases; unmatched junction bases: 4.

The chain links TRBV5-3 to TRBJ1-3; D not resolved. TRBV5-3 is labeled an ORF, and its function is uncertain. V was shortened by 0 bases and J by 2 bases, with 6 bases between the two germline ends. The CDR3 extends over 14 amino acids. The CDR3: CARSLGGTGNTIYF. DNA of the CDR3: TGTGCCAGAAGCTTGGGTGGCACTGGAAACACCATATATTTT.

The chain carries TRBV4-1 and TRBJ1-1, with TRBD1 matching 10 bases. The CDR3 covers 16 residues. Germline V CDR1 and CDR2: MGHRA, YSYEKL. J lost 4 bases, V lost 3 bases, and 8 bases had no gene match. The CDR3 loop is CASSQARDRGGTEAFF. CDR3 nucleotide sequence: TGCGCCAGCAGCCAGGCCCGGGACAGGGGAGGCACTGAAGCTTTCTTT.

The J gene is TRBJ2-7, the V gene TRBV5-5, with 10 bases fitting TRBD1. The CDR3 runs 15 residues. Germline values: CDR1 SGHKS, CDR2 YYEKEE (reference sequence). J lost 5 bases, V lost 2 bases, and 7 bases had no gene match. The CDR3, as DNA: TGTGCCAGCAGCTTACGGTGGGACAGGGGCCACGAGCAGTACTTC. Translating gives CASSLRWDRGHEQYF.

The chain recombines TRBV4-2 with TRBJ1-1, with TRBD1 matching 7 bases. Unmatched junction bases numbered 3, after V lost 2 bases and J lost 3 bases. From germline, CDR1 is LGHNA and CDR2 YNFKEQ. The CDR3 runs 14 residues. This CDR3 reads CASSQQGVDTEAFF. The CDR3 nucleotides are TGTGCCAGCAGCCAACAGGGGGTAGACACTGAAGCTTTCTTT.

CDR3 in DNA: TGTGCCAGCAGCCGTGGACTAGCGGGCACAGATACGCAGTATTTT. Translating it yields CASSRGLAGTDTQYF. V gene TRBV5-6 combines with J gene TRBJ2-3; TRBD2 matches 10 bases. The CDR3 consists of 15 residues. V lost 4 bases and J lost 1; bases outside the gene matches: 3. Germline CDR1 and CDR2: SGHDT and YYEEEE.

This clone showed up just once. The V and J genes are TRBV5-4 and TRBJ2-2; D not resolved. The CDR3 is made up of 12 amino acids. V was shortened by 2 bases and J by 6 bases, with 5 bases between the two germline ends. Germline CDR1 reads SGHNT; CDR2 reads YYREEE (reference sequence). CDR3 sequence: CASSFPAGELFF. The CDR3 DNA sequence: TGTGCCAGCAGCTTTCCGGCCGGGGAGCTGTTTTTT.

This clone was seen just once. V gene TRBV2 combines with J gene TRBJ2-5; TRBD1 aligns across 10 bases. Germline trimming cut 6 bases from V and 2 bases from J; bases unmatched to any gene: 6. Germline-derived CDR1 and CDR2 are SNHLY and FYNNEI. The CDR3 sequence is 15 residues long. This CDR3 reads CASRAGTGAQETQYF. CDR3 DNA sequence: TGTGCCAGCAGAGCCGGGACAGGGGCACAAGAGACCCAGTACTTC.

The rearrangement uses TRBV4-3 and TRBJ1-6, with unresolved D. V was cut by 0 bases and J by 7 bases, with 4 bases left in between. The CDR3 contains 13 residues. Germline V gene lookup returns CDR1 LGHNA and CDR2 YSLEER. CDR3 residues: CASSQDGNSPLHF. DNA for the CDR3: TGCGCCAGCAGCCAAGACGGGAATTCACCCCTCCACTTT.

The chain combines TRBV7-9 with TRBJ2-5; TRBD1 might be the D (5 bases). Trimming removed 4 bases from V and 2 bases from J, with 14 bases in between. Germline V gene lookup returns CDR1 SEHNR and CDR2 FQNEAQ (reference sequence). CDR3 length: 15 residues. In DNA, the CDR3 is TGTGCCAGCAGCTATCGTGGGGCAGGGCAAGAGACCCAGTACTTC. Translating gives CASSYRGAGQETQYF.

The genes are TRBV7-8 and TRBJ2-3; a weak D match, TRBD2 (5 bases). The germline gives CDR1 SGHVS, CDR2 FQNEAQ. V shed 2 bases and J shed 0 bases, with 12 bases lying between them. CDR3 length equals 16 residues. The CDR3 DNA sequence: TGTGCCAGCAGCTTAAAGTGGTGGAGGAGCACAGATACGCAGTATTTT. Amino acids: CASSLKWWRSTDTQYF.